The 16 T cell receptor beta chains in this list originate from one sample, sequenced in a study of shared clonotypes between healthy human individuals. Produced via immunoSEQ multiplex PCR; TCRdb's table is partial and in-frame only. The repertoire consists of millions of clones, with around 94% occurring once and the leading ten covering about 0.13%. The sample taken for sequencing was naive CD4+ T cells sorted from blood. Subset reported: CD45RA+ positively selected. The receptor source for this set is a man younger than 35 in good health.

The genes are TRBV7-2 and TRBJ2-1; D is uncertain. CDR3 length: 11 amino acids. Trimming took 0 bases from V and 9 from J, leaving 3 bases between them. Germline CDR1 SGHTA, CDR2 FQGNSA. CDR3 sequence: CASSLATEQFF. In DNA form, the CDR3 reads TGTGCCAGCAGCTTAGCTACTGAGCAGTTCTTC. Variable domain in full (rest from reference TRBV7-2 and TRBJ2-1): GAGVSQSPSNKVTEKGKDVELRCDPISGHTALYWYRQSLGQGLEFLIYFQGNSAPDKSGLPSDRFSAERTGGSVSTLTIQRTQQEDSAVYLCASSLATEQFFGPGTRLTVL.

The genes are TRBV7-9 and TRBJ1-2, with D possibly TRBD1 on 5 matching bases. Trimming left V 7 bases short and J 8 bases short, with 11 bases between. Germline CDR1 is SEHNR and CDR2 is FQNEAQ (reference sequence). CDR3 length equals 11 residues. The CDR3 DNA reads as TGTGCCAGCATGGGACTTTCCGGCTACACCTTC. Translation: CASMGLSGYTF.

This chain links TRBV2 with TRBJ2-3; no clear D. CDR3 size: 15 residues. Germline values: CDR1 SNHLY, CDR2 FYNNEI. V dropped 7 bases and J dropped 0 bases, with 14 bases sitting between them. The CDR3 coding sequence is TGTGCCAGCATCCTCGAAACCTCTAGCACAGATACGCAGTATTTT. Translated: CASILETSSTDTQYF.

This sequence joins TRBV11-2 and TRBJ2-5, with 8 bases fitting TRBD2. Per the germline V gene, CDR1 is SGHAT and CDR2 is FQNNGV. The CDR3 spans 16 residues. Trimming took 1 base from V and 4 from J; bases not matched to a gene: 8. CDR3 DNA: TGTGCCAGCAGCTTAGCCTCCCCTAGCGGGTCAGAGACCCAGTACTTC. It encodes CASSLASPSGSETQYF.

The chain uses TRBV10-3 and TRBJ2-7, with D possibly TRBD2 on 6 matching bases. V was clipped by 6 bases and J by 0 bases, with 12 bases between them. Germline CDR1 reads ENHRY; CDR2 reads SYGVKD. The CDR3 consists of 14 residues. The CDR3 sequence is CAISQGSGSYEQYF. The CDR3 coding sequence is TGTGCCATCAGCCAGGGTAGCGGCTCCTACGAGCAGTACTTC.

The chain combines TRBV4-3 with TRBJ2-1, with D perhaps matching TRBD2 (6 bases). Germline V gene sequence: CDR1 LGHNA, CDR2 YSLEER. The CDR3 totals 16 residues. V shed 2 bases and J shed 1 base, with 12 bases lying between them. The CDR3 DNA is TGCGCCAGCAGCCAATTGATGGCGGGGTCCTACAATGAGCAGTTCTTC. Amino acids: CASSQLMAGSYNEQFF.

The chain couples TRBV6-5 to TRBJ1-4, with TRBD1 identical over 9 bases. V was pared by 0 bases and J by 7 bases, with 3 bases of the junction left unmatched. This CDR3 has 15 residues. Germline lookup yields CDR1 MNHEY and CDR2 SVGAGI. In DNA, the CDR3 is TGTGCCAGCAGTTACTCAGGACAGGGGATTGAAAAACTGTTTTTT. It is translated as CASSYSGQGIEKLFF.

The chain carries TRBV30 and TRBJ1-6; possibly TRBD1 for D (6 bases). Germline CDR1 reads GTSNPN; CDR2 reads SVGIG (reference sequence). The CDR3 loop spans 15 amino acids. Trimming left V 1 base short and J 6 bases short, with 13 bases between. The CDR3 is CAWSADRKVNSPLHF. DNA for the CDR3: TGTGCCTGGAGTGCCGACAGGAAAGTTAATTCACCCCTCCACTTT.

The CDR3 sequence is CASSLRSGTGSYEQYF. Here the CDR3 DNA reads TGTGCCAGCAGCTTAAGATCCGGGACAGGGAGCTACGAGCAGTACTTC. The chain is built from TRBV7-9 and TRBJ2-7; 9 positions match TRBD1. Trimming removed 2 bases from V and 3 bases from J; junction bases left unmatched: 8. Germline V CDR1 and CDR2: SEHNR, FQNEAQ (reference sequence). This CDR3 region has 16 residues.

The CDR3 here is CAISVDANYGYTF. DNA for the CDR3: TGTGCCATCAGTGTAGATGCTAACTATGGCTACACCTTC. V is TRBV10-3 and J is TRBJ1-2; D is unclear. The CDR3 totals 13 residues. V shed 4 bases and J shed 0 bases, with 6 bases lying between them. From germline, CDR1 is ENHRY and CDR2 SYGVKD.

This chain joins TRBV19 and TRBJ1-6; D possibly corresponds to TRBD1 (5 bases). Germline CDR1 and CDR2: LNHDA and SQIVND (reference sequence). V was trimmed by 7 bases and J by 1 base, leaving 26 bases between them. This CDR3 has 20 residues. The CDR3 here is CASTRMDPLGRGSYNSPLHF. Here the CDR3 DNA reads TGTGCCAGTACGAGGATGGATCCCCTGGGGCGGGGGTCCTATAATTCACCCCTCCACTTT. The entire variable domain, with the rest obtained from reference TRBV19 and TRBJ1-6, is as follows: DGGITQSPKYLFRKEGQNVTLSCEQNLNHDAMYWYRQDPGQGLRLIYYSQIVNDFQKGDIAEGYSVSREKKESFPLTVTSAQKNPTAFYLCASTRMDPLGRGSYNSPLHFGNGTRLTVT.

The rearrangement joins TRBV12-5 to TRBJ2-7; D perhaps matches TRBD1 (8 bases). V dropped 0 bases and J dropped 10 bases, with 25 bases sitting between them. This CDR3 has 17 amino acids. The germline gives CDR1 LGHNT, CDR2 FRNRAP. CDR3 loop: CASGLVAGDRSISPQYF. The CDR3 nucleotides are TGTGCTAGTGGTTTGGTCGCGGGGGACAGGAGCATCTCCCCTCAGTACTTC.

The chain links TRBV5-5 to TRBJ1-3, with a weak D call TRBD1 (5 bases). The germline CDR1 and CDR2 sequences are SGHKS and YYEKEE (reference sequence). The CDR3 covers 16 residues. Trimming pared 0 bases from V and 4 bases from J, leaving 14 bases between. The CDR3 sequence is CASSLAQGGSGNTIYF. DNA of the CDR3: TGTGCCAGCAGCTTGGCCCAGGGAGGTTCGGGAAACACCATATATTTT.

This clone appeared a few times. This chain uses TRBV5-4 with TRBJ2-7; TRBD2 matches 9 bases. The CDR3 loop spans 15 amino acids. V trimming: 4 bases; J trimming: 2 bases; junction bases outside the gene matches: 7. Germline CDR1 SGHNT, CDR2 YYREEE (reference sequence). CDR3 amino acids: CASSPGGGGTYEQYF. As DNA, the CDR3 is TGTGCCAGCAGCCCAGGCGGGGGGGGGACCTACGAGCAGTACTTC.

The chain is built from TRBV25-1 and TRBJ2-2; 8 positions agree with TRBD1. Germline CDR1 MGHDK, CDR2 SYGVNS. CDR3 length equals 15 residues. J was trimmed by 2 bases and V by 8 bases; bases with no gene match: 7. DNA for the CDR3: TGTGCCAGCTCCTCACAGGGGGTTAACACCGGGGAGCTGTTTTTT. This translates into CASSSQGVNTGELFF.

The V gene is TRBV7-8, the J gene TRBJ2-5; 9 bases match TRBD2. This CDR3 contains 14 residues. Looked up from germline, CDR1 is SGHVS and CDR2 is FQNEAQ. The V segment lost 3 bases and the J segment 1 base; nucleotides outside the gene matches: 0. Here the CDR3 DNA reads TGTGCCAGCAGCTTGACTAGCGGCCAAGAGACCCAGTACTTC. It specifies CASSLTSGQETQYF.